Listed here are 22 T cell receptor beta chains from one sample, sequenced in a study of beta chain features in type 1 diabetes. The study reverse transcribed the entire isolated RNA, so it sequenced expressed TCRB transcripts. Using immunoSEQ multiplex PCR, the repertoire was profiled, and TCRdb retains in-frame clones only, with some absent. The sample records 400,000 to 500,000 clones, over 11% being singletons. Material for sequencing was naive CD4+ T cells from blood. The source is a man aged 30 to 39 in good health.

The rearrangement uses TRBV7-2 and TRBJ2-5; D call uncertain. The germline V gene has CDR1 SGHTA and CDR2 FQGNSA. V gave up 5 bases and J gave up 10 bases, with 11 bases separating them. There are 11 residues in the CDR3. This CDR3 is CASSLRDIQYF. The CDR3 region has the DNA TGTGCCAGCAGCCTAAGAGATATCCAGTACTTC.

The rearrangement links TRBV9 to TRBJ2-2, with D unresolved. The V end was cut by 0 bases, the J end by 1 base, with 13 bases between. Germline CDR1 is SGDLS and CDR2 is YYNGEE. The CDR3 length is 17 residues. The CDR3 coding sequence is TGTGCCAGCAGCGTAGGTGCCGGGCTCGTGAACACCGGGGAGCTGTTTTTT. This sequence encodes CASSVGAGLVNTGELFF.

A few counts support this clone. This rearrangement joins TRBV14 to TRBJ1-5; D is perhaps TRBD1 (5 bases). The CDR3 runs 13 residues. Germline CDR1 SGHDN, CDR2 FVKESK. Trimming shortened V by 4 bases and J by 7 bases, and 11 bases separated the two germline ends. The CDR3 reads CASSPGIRQPQHF. The CDR3 bases are TGTGCCAGCAGCCCAGGGATTAGGCAGCCCCAGCATTTT. Complete variable domain (other parts from reference TRBV14 and TRBJ1-5): EAGVTQFPSHSVIEKGQTVTLRCDPISGHDNLYWYRRVMGKEIKFLLHFVKESKQDESGMPNNRFLAERTGGTYSTLKVQPAELEDSGVYFCASSPGIRQPQHFGDGTRLSIL.

This clone was found a few times. The same CDR3 is also encoded by other DNA sequences in this sample. The V gene is TRBV18, the J gene TRBJ2-5, with D unresolved. The CDR3 has 12 amino acids. CDR1 is KGHSH and CDR2 is LQKENI in the germline V gene. V lost 3 bases to trimming and J lost 1 base, with 3 bases between them. The chain's CDR3 is CASSPVQETQYF. The CDR3 DNA follows: TGTGCCAGCTCACCGGTCCAAGAGACCCAGTACTTC.

This clone was seen more than once but under ten times. V is TRBV9 and J is TRBJ2-2; D tentatively fits TRBD1 or TRBD2 (5 bases each). Looked up from germline, CDR1 is SGDLS and CDR2 is YYNGEE. The CDR3 covers 16 residues. Trimming stripped 0 bases from V and 3 bases from J, with 12 bases between. Here the CDR3 reads CASSVEAGTHTGELFF. In DNA form, the CDR3 reads TGTGCCAGCAGCGTAGAGGCAGGGACGCACACCGGGGAGCTGTTTTTT.

The chain couples TRBV10-3 to TRBJ1-1; D call uncertain. The CDR3 consists of 12 residues. Per germline, CDR1 ENHRY and CDR2 SYGVKD. Trimming stripped 4 bases from V and 4 bases from J, with 7 bases between. The CDR3 protein is CAISVAPTEAFF. CDR3 sequence (DNA): TGTGCCATCAGTGTTGCACCCACTGAAGCTTTCTTT.

This chain uses TRBV7-6 with TRBJ1-4; 7 nucleotides line up with TRBD1. This CDR3 has 16 residues. Germline V gene lookup returns CDR1 SGHVS and CDR2 FNYEAQ. With 7 bases clipped from V and 8 bases from J, the junction kept 16 bases outside the gene matches. CDR3 DNA sequence: TGTGCCAGCATTAGATTCCGGGACAGACATGGGGAAAAACTGTTTTTT. It is translated as CASIRFRDRHGEKLFF.

The chain carries TRBV6-1 and TRBJ2-6; TRBD1 or TRBD2 may be the D gene (6 bases each). CDR3 length: 18 amino acids. Germline CDR1 reads MNHNS; CDR2 reads SASEGT. Trimming stripped 4 bases from V and 0 bases from J, with 16 bases between. For the CDR3, the DNA is TGTGCCAGCAGTGGGCCGGGACGGGGGCCCTCTGGGGCCAACGTCCTGACTTTC. This gives the protein CASSGPGRGPSGANVLTF.

This chain links TRBV11-2 with TRBJ2-1; TRBD1 matches at 7 bases. V lost 7 bases to trimming and J lost 1 base; unmatched junction nucleotides: 7. Germline V gene data show CDR1 as SGHAT and CDR2 as FQNNGV. The CDR3 has 15 amino acids. This CDR3 is CASTLGTVSYNEQFF. The CDR3 region has the DNA TGTGCCAGCACTCTGGGGACAGTTTCCTACAATGAGCAGTTCTTC.

V usage is TRBV9 and J usage is TRBJ2-2; D is ambiguous. The CDR3 sequence is 16 residues long. CDR1 SGDLS and CDR2 YYNGEE come from the germline V gene. V was shortened by 4 bases and J by 0 bases, with 13 bases between the two germline ends. As DNA, the CDR3 is TGTGCCAGCAGCCCCCGGTGGGGTACGAACACCGGGGAGCTGTTTTTT. Its translation: CASSPRWGTNTGELFF.

The chain recombines TRBV9 with TRBJ2-2; 8 bases align to TRBD2. The V segment lost 4 bases and the J segment 0 bases; nucleotides outside the gene matches: 8. This CDR3 is built from 17 residues. Germline V lookup: CDR1 SGDLS, CDR2 YYNGEE. As DNA, the CDR3 is TGTGCCAGCAGCTTACTCAGCGGGGGCGCGAACACCGGGGAGCTGTTTTTT. As protein: CASSLLSGGANTGELFF. Filled out from reference TRBV9 and TRBJ2-2, the complete variable domain reads DSGVTQTPKHLITATGQRVTLRCSPRSGDLSVYWYQQSLDQGLQFLIQYYNGEERAKGNILERFSAQQFPDLHSELNLSSLELGDSALYFCASSLLSGGANTGELFFGEGSRLTVL.

The sample holds a few counts of this clone. The rearrangement joins TRBV30 to TRBJ1-2; maybe TRBD1 (6 bases). The V end lost 7 bases, the J end lost 0 bases, and 9 bases lay between the germline ends. The CDR3 totals 12 residues. CDR1 and CDR2 (germline): GTSNPN, SVGIG (reference sequence). As DNA, the CDR3 is TGTGCCTTCGGACAGACTAACTATGGCTACACCTTC. Protein sequence: CAFGQTNYGYTF.

The chain joins TRBV4-3 to TRBJ2-3; TRBD2 aligns across 11 bases. Per the germline V gene, CDR1 is LGHNA and CDR2 is YSLEER. This CDR3 has 16 amino acids. Losses at the gene ends were 2 bases for V and 8 bases for J; bases not matched to a gene: 9. The CDR3 DNA is TGCGCCAGCAGCCAAACACTAGCGGGAGTCCTAGGTACGCAGTATTTT. Translated, it gives CASSQTLAGVLGTQYF.

This clone was detected a few times. The V and J genes are TRBV15 and TRBJ2-2; 11 bases map to TRBD2. Per germline, CDR1 LNHNV and CDR2 YYDKDF (reference sequence). The CDR3 runs 17 residues. Trimming took 3 bases from V and 2 from J; bases not matched to a gene: 5. The CDR3: CATSRALAGANTGELFF. The CDR3 DNA sequence: TGTGCCACCAGCAGGGCACTAGCGGGGGCCAACACCGGGGAGCTGTTTTTT.

The chain recombines TRBV5-4 with TRBJ1-6; no reliable D call. Per the germline V gene, CDR1 is SGHNT and CDR2 is YYREEE (reference sequence). Trimming shortened V by 1 base and J by 7 bases, and 9 bases separated the two germline ends. The CDR3 spans 14 residues. The CDR3, as DNA: TGTGCCAGCAGCTTGAAGAGTTTGAATTCACCCCTCCACTTT. As protein: CASSLKSLNSPLHF.

This clone turned up a few times. V and J are TRBV18 and TRBJ2-3, with 11 bases aligning to TRBD2. Germline V gene lookup returns CDR1 KGHSH and CDR2 LQKENI. The junction had 13 bases not matched to a gene; V was cut back by 2 bases and J by 6 bases. The CDR3 totals 18 residues. The CDR3 here is CASSPYVAGGPFVDTQYF. The CDR3 DNA follows: TGTGCCAGCTCACCATATGTAGCGGGAGGGCCATTTGTGGATACGCAGTATTTT.

This clone has a handful of counts. V is TRBV12-5 and J is TRBJ2-1; 7 bases fit TRBD2. With V trimmed by 7 bases and J by 5 bases, 5 bases remained unmatched. Per germline, CDR1 LGHNT and CDR2 FRNRAP. This CDR3 contains 13 residues. CDR3 nucleotide sequence: TGTGCTAGTGACCTCGGGGGGAACAATGAGCAGTTCTTC. Encoded protein: CASDLGGNNEQFF.

This sequence joins TRBV5-1 and TRBJ2-2, with a weak D call TRBD2 (6 bases). The V gene lost 2 bases and the J gene lost 4 bases, with 18 bases spanning the gap. Germline CDR1 reads SGHRS; CDR2 reads YFSETQ. The CDR3 is 17 amino acids. CDR3 sequence: CASSFDGARRGTGELFF. In nucleotides, the CDR3 is TGCGCCAGCAGCTTCGACGGGGCAAGGAGGGGCACCGGGGAGCTGTTTTTT.

The chain combines TRBV2 with TRBJ2-1; no clear D gene. This CDR3 spans 15 amino acids. V lost 3 bases, J lost 4 bases, and 13 bases lay in between. Germline V gene lookup returns CDR1 SNHLY and CDR2 FYNNEI. CDR3 residues: CASSDRVMSYNEQFF. Written as DNA, the CDR3 is TGTGCCAGCAGTGACCGGGTAATGTCGTACAATGAGCAGTTCTTC.

The chain recombines TRBV27 with TRBJ2-3, with a possible D match to TRBD2 (6 bases). Trimming removed 3 bases at V and 0 bases at J, with 13 bases between. Per the germline V gene, CDR1 is MNHEY and CDR2 is SMNVEV (reference sequence). The CDR3 spans 16 residues. CDR3 in DNA: TGTGCCAGCAGTTTTCTGGCGGGGCCTAGCACAGATACGCAGTATTTT. It yields the protein CASSFLAGPSTDTQYF.

This clone turned up a few times. The chain uses TRBV4-2 and TRBJ2-1; 11 bases are shared with TRBD2. Germline CDR1 LGHNA, CDR2 YNFKEQ. The V gene end was trimmed by 1 base and the J gene end by 4 bases; junction bases not matched to a gene: 6. The CDR3 loop spans 17 amino acids. The DNA for the CDR3 is TGTGCCAGCAGCCAAGCCGTGGCTAGCGGGAGGTACAATGAGCAGTTCTTC. It encodes CASSQAVASGRYNEQFF.

The chain is built from TRBV7-2 and TRBJ2-3; 9 bases agree with TRBD2. This CDR3 spans 14 amino acids. With V trimmed by 2 bases and J by 8 bases, 5 bases remained unmatched. The germline V gene encodes CDR1 SGHTA and CDR2 FQGNSA. CDR3 nucleotides: TGTGCCAGCAGCTTAACAGCGGGAGGAGGTACGCAGTATTTT. Translating gives CASSLTAGGGTQYF.